This T cell receptor (beta chain) comes out of a study of T-cell memory formation after mild COVID-19. Study-wide context: Largely, TCR clusters stayed within a single donor.

A 5'RACE reaction primed in the constant segment made cDNA libraries of TCR alpha and TCR beta, and these carried sample barcodes and UMIs. TCRdb reanalysed the 5' RACE reads using MiXCR and keeps one entry per CDR3 protein. Of nearly 40,000 distinct CDR3 sequences in the sample, 5.5% to 7% were seen once. This clonotype was seen only a few times. The CDR3 is 16 residues long. Germline lookup yields CDR1 SGHKS and CDR2 YYEKEE (reference sequence). Trimming at V came to 1 base and at J to 5 bases, leaving 10 bases not matched to a gene. The source is an adult who had mild COVID-19 (a few samples of this study predate the infection). Cell type and time point are not known. Source material: PBMCs or a T cell subset sorted from them (not recorded which). The chain combines TRBV5-5 with TRBJ2-5; 8 nucleotides match TRBD2. CDR3 residues: CASSLIVSGGIETQYF. The DNA of the CDR3 is TGTGCCAGCAGCTTGATAGTGTCGGGGGGGATCGAGACCCAGTACTTC.